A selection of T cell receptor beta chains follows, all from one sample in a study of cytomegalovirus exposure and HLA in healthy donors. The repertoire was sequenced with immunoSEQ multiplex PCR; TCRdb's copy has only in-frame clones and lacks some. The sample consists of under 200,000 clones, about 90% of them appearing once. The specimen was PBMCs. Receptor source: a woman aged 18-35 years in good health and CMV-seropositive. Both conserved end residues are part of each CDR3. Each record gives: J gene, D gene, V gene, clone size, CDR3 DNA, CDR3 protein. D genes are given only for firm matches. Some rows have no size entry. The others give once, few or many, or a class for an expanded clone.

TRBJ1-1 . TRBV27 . TGTGCCAGCAGGGGCACACCCCTGAACACTGAAGCTTTCTTT CASRGTPLNTEAFF
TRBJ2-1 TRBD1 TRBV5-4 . TGTGCCAGCAGCAGGGGACAGGAAAATGAGCAGTTCTTC CASSRGQENEQFF
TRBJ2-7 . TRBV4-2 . TGTGCCAGCAGCCAAGAACAGGGCTACGAGCAGTACTTC CASSQEQGYEQYF
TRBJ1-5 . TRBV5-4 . TGTGCCAGCAGCCCACGGCACCAGACAGGTCCTCAGCCCCAGCATTTT CASSPRHQTGPQPQHF
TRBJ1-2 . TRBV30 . TGTGCCTGGAGTGCGTGGGAGGGCTATGGCTACACCTTC CAWSAWEGYGYTF
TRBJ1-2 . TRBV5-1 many TGCGCCAGCAGCTTCAGTTCAGGGGCCTATGGCTACACCTTC CASSFSSGAYGYTF
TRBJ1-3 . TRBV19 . TGTGCCAGTAGTATCGGGGGAGCCAGGGACGAGGGAAACACCATATATTTT CASSIGGARDEGNTIYF
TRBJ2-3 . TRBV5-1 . TGCGCCAGCAGCCCTCTACGATTTACAGATACGCAGTATTTT CASSPLRFTDTQYF
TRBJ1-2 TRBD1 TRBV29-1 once TGCAGCGTTCGGACAGGGGGCTATGGCTACACCTTC CSVRTGGYGYTF
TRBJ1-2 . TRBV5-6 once TGTGCCAGCAGCTCTGGCCGGAGCAACTATGGCTACACCTTC CASSSGRSNYGYTF
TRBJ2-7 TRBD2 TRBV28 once TGTGCCAGCCAGAGAGCTAGCGGTCCCTACGAGCAGTACTTC CASQRASGPYEQYF
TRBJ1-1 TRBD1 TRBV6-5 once TGTGCCAGCAGTTACGGACAGGGCTCGAACACTGAAGCTTTCTTT CASSYGQGSNTEAFF
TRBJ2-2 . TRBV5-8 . TGTGCCAGCAGCTACGGACTCAACACCGGGGAGCTGTTTTTT CASSYGLNTGELFF
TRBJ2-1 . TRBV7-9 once TGTGCCAGCAGCGCCAGCCCGGGTTACAATGAGCAGTTCTTC CASSASPGYNEQFF
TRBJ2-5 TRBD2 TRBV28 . TGTGCCAGCAGCCCCTCCGGGAGCGGGAATAAGACCCAGTACTTC CASSPSGSGNKTQYF
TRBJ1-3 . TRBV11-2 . TGTGCCAGCCGCACCCTTCGGGAACAGGGCCCTGGAAACACCATATATTTT CASRTLREQGPGNTIYF
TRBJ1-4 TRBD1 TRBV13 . TGTGCCAGCAGCTTAACTAATCCGGGACAGTTTAATGAAAAACTGTTTTTT CASSLTNPGQFNEKLFF
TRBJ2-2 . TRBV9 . TGTGCCAGCAGCGTAGGGCCGCGTTCGGGGGCCGGGGAGCTGTTTTTT CASSVGPRSGAGELFF
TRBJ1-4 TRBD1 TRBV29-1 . TGCAGCGGCCTGACAGGGGTTGGAGAAAAACTGTTTTTT CSGLTGVGEKLFF
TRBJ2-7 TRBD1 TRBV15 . TGTGCCACCAGCACCCTGTGGACAGGGGACTACGAGCAGTACTTC CATSTLWTGDYEQYF